The T cell receptor (beta chain) under discussion was sequenced for a study of Graves' ophthalmopathy and Graves' hyperthyroidism. Looking at the study overall: No treatment had been given when peripheral blood was collected at initial diagnosis. Study-wide results and caveats: With almost 90% sensitivity and approximately 79% specificity, a 13-signature model separated ophthalmopathy from stable hyperthyroidism.

Researchers took RNA transcripts and amplified TCR beta CDR3 regions from them. Scientists carried out first-round RT-PCR using HTBI primers and then a second-round multiplex PCR. In TCRdb, the multiplex PCR reads were re-called with MiXCR into one record per CDR3 protein. The sample has over 150,000 distinct CDR3 sequences, roughly 37% seen once. This clonotype came up many times. Its antigen is not known. CDR1 MDHEN and CDR2 SYDVKM come from the germline V gene. The V segment lost 3 bases and the J segment 7 bases; nucleotides outside the gene matches: 4. The CDR3 sequence is 15 residues long. All donors with ophthalmopathy were recorded as having moderate-to-severe activity, CAS ≥3, NOSPECS ≥4 and a duration under 3 months. The PBMCs used were ones drawn from approximately 10 ml of fresh peripheral blood.

Material for sequencing was peripheral blood. The rearrangement joins TRBV28 to TRBJ2-2; 11 positions agree with TRBD2. This clonotype was obtained from a woman between 40 and 55 years old with Graves' ophthalmopathy. The CDR3 region is CASSFTSGGGGELFF. In nucleotides, the CDR3 is TGTGCCAGCAGTTTTACTAGCGGGGGCGGCGGGGAGCTGTTTTTT.